The 26 T cell receptor beta chains below all came from one sample that was sequenced in a study of blood T cell repertoires in COVID-19. The method was immunoSEQ multiplex PCR; TCRdb's version includes in-frame clones alone and lacks a portion of them. The table shows about 200,000 clones, with about nine tenths occurring only once. Sequencing used peripheral blood. The source is a woman aged 50 to 60 with acute or convalescent COVID-19.

This sequence joins TRBV5-1 and TRBJ2-3, with a possible D match to TRBD1 (7 bases). This CDR3 is built from 15 residues. Germline assignment: CDR1 SGHRS and CDR2 YFSETQ. V lost 5 bases to trimming and J lost 0 bases, with 13 bases between them. CDR3 protein: CASSTTGTSTDTQYF. DNA for the CDR3: TGCGCCAGCAGTACGACAGGGACTAGCACAGATACGCAGTATTTT. The full variable domain, rest sourced from reference TRBV5-1 and TRBJ2-3, is KAGVTQTPRYLIKTRGQQVTLSCSPISGHRSVSWYQQTPGQGLQFLFEYFSETQRNKGNFPGRFSGRQFSNSRSEMNVSTLELGDSALYLCASSTTGTSTDTQYFGPGTRLTVL.

The chain combines TRBV24-1 with TRBJ2-3; the match to TRBD1 covers 9 bases. The CDR3 is 14 residues long. J was trimmed by 5 bases and V by 9 bases; bases with no gene match: 8. Germline CDR1 reads KGHDR; CDR2 reads SFDVKD. CDR3 bases: TGTGCCACCGGGACAGGGAATGTAGTAGATACGCAGTATTTT. The encoded protein is CATGTGNVVDTQYF.

The table lists this clone with a few counts. V is TRBV7-9 and J is TRBJ1-1; a possible D gene is TRBD1 (5 bases). V was cut by 4 bases and J by 5 bases, with 23 bases left in between. There are 17 residues in the CDR3. Germline assignment: CDR1 SEHNR and CDR2 FQNEAQ (reference sequence). CDR3 bases: TGTGCCAGCAGCTCCGTGGAGGGCAGGGATATTACTACTGAAGCTTTCTTT. As protein: CASSSVEGRDITTEAFF.

V usage is TRBV6-9 and J usage is TRBJ1-2; D might be TRBD1 (6 bases). Germline V CDR1 and CDR2: MNHGY, SVAAGI. Trimming left V 2 bases short and J 4 bases short, with 17 bases between. This CDR3 has 16 amino acids. This chain's CDR3 is CASSYGVDRRTYGYTF. The CDR3, as DNA: TGTGCCAGCAGTTATGGGGTGGACAGAAGGACCTATGGCTACACCTTC.

This clone has just one count. This sequence joins TRBV12-5 and TRBJ2-6; D is possibly TRBD2 (5 bases). CDR3 length: 14 residues. Trimming pared 4 bases from V and 3 bases from J, leaving 7 bases between. CDR1 LGHNT and CDR2 FRNRAP come from the germline V gene. This chain's CDR3 is CASGSGNGANVLTF. The CDR3 DNA follows: TGTGCTAGTGGTTCGGGGAATGGGGCCAACGTCCTGACTTTC.

The rearrangement links TRBV5-5 to TRBJ2-2; D unclear. Germline-derived CDR1 and CDR2 are SGHKS and YYEKEE (reference sequence). V was trimmed by 4 bases and J by 0 bases, leaving 10 bases between them. The CDR3 is 15 residues long. CDR3 bases: TGTGCCAGCAGCCCCGGCCAGGCGAACACCGGGGAGCTGTTTTTT. This gives the protein CASSPGQANTGELFF.

J is TRBJ2-6 and V is TRBV3-1 (or the pseudogene TRBV3-2); 9 bases are shared with TRBD2. V was pared by 4 bases and J by 3 bases, with 13 bases of the junction left unmatched. Germline CDR1 LGHDT, CDR2 YNNKEL (reference sequence). The CDR3 runs 19 residues. The CDR3 reads CASSPAWGGGAFGANVLTF. The CDR3 coding sequence is TGTGCCAGCAGCCCGGCCTGGGGCGGGGGGGCCTTTGGGGCCAACGTCCTGACTTTC.

This clone has more than one count but fewer than ten. The chain links TRBV6-4 to TRBJ2-7; 11 bases agree with TRBD2. V shed 3 bases and J 1 base; nucleotides not matched to a gene: 2. This CDR3 region has 15 residues. The germline V gene encodes CDR1 MRHNA and CDR2 SNTAGT. The CDR3 DNA reads as TGTGCCAGCAGTGATACTAGCGGGGGATCCTACGAGCAGTACTTC. Translation: CASSDTSGGSYEQYF.

This clone was seen more than once but under ten times. The chain employs TRBV29-1 and TRBJ1-1; 7 nucleotides line up with TRBD1. V shed 8 bases, J shed 5 bases, and the junction held 11 bases outside the gene matches. Per the germline V gene, CDR1 is SQVTM and CDR2 is ANQGSEA. This CDR3 has 13 residues. Written as DNA, the CDR3 is TGCAGCTGCATGACAGGGCCGAGAACTGAAGCTTTCTTT. Residues: CSCMTGPRTEAFF.

The table lists this clone with a count of one. The V call is TRBV4-1, the J call TRBJ1-1; D is possibly TRBD1 (5 bases). Trimming removed 6 bases from V and 5 bases from J, with 13 bases in between. CDR1 MGHRA and CDR2 YSYEKL come from the germline V gene. The CDR3 is 13 residues long. CDR3 in DNA: TGCGCCAGCAGTTCCCCAGGGTGGACTGAAGCTTTCTTT. This encodes CASSSPGWTEAFF.

J is TRBJ1-2 and V is TRBV27, with D perhaps TRBD1 (5 bases). Per germline, CDR1 MNHEY and CDR2 SMNVEV (reference sequence). V shed 2 bases and J shed 4 bases, with 11 bases lying between them. This CDR3 is built from 14 residues. CDR3 residues: CASSLQGNAYGYTF. The CDR3 region has the DNA TGTGCCAGCAGTTTACAGGGCAATGCCTATGGCTACACCTTC.

In this sample, this clone turned up once. The gene calls are TRBV7-8 and TRBJ2-3, with 10 bases that match TRBD1. Germline V gene sequence: CDR1 SGHVS, CDR2 FQNEAQ. The trim removed 5 bases at V and 1 base at J, leaving 9 bases unmatched. The CDR3 has 17 residues. The CDR3 DNA is TGTGCCAGCAGCCCCCGAGACAGGGGGCGGGGCACAGATACGCAGTATTTT. Translating gives CASSPRDRGRGTDTQYF.

The genes are TRBV24-1 and TRBJ2-5; 7 bases match TRBD2. The germline V gene has CDR1 KGHDR and CDR2 SFDVKD. This CDR3 is 16 amino acids long. Trimming at V came to 1 base and at J to 1 base, leaving 5 bases not matched to a gene. CDR3 sequence (DNA): TGTGCCACCAGTGATTTCGGGGGAGGGGTCCAAGAGACCCAGTACTTC. Translating gives CATSDFGGGVQETQYF.

The gene calls are TRBV27 and TRBJ2-1, with a possible D match to TRBD2 (6 bases). Trimming removed 10 bases from V and 10 bases from J, with 11 bases in between. The CDR3 extends over 10 amino acids. Germline-derived CDR1 and CDR2 are MNHEY and SMNVEV (reference sequence). The CDR3 DNA reads as TGTGCCACCGGGGGAGCCGAGCAGTTCTTC. This sequence encodes CATGGAEQFF.

The chain employs TRBV13 and TRBJ1-2; unclear D gene. The CDR3 is made up of 13 amino acids. CDR1 is PRHDT, CDR2 FYEKMQ, per germline (reference sequence). Trimming stripped 3 bases from V and 6 bases from J, with 11 bases between. The CDR3 reads CASSFRESHGYTF. CDR3 nucleotides: TGTGCCAGCAGCTTTCGGGAGTCTCATGGCTACACCTTC.

This clone was seen just once. The chain recombines TRBV9 with TRBJ1-6, with 7 bases that match TRBD1. The V gene end was trimmed by 3 bases and the J gene end by 6 bases; junction bases not matched to a gene: 6. The CDR3 loop spans 15 amino acids. In germline, CDR1 is SGDLS, CDR2 YYNGEE. CDR3 DNA: TGTGCCAGCAGCGGAACAGGGGTGTTTAATTCACCCCTCCACTTT. This sequence encodes CASSGTGVFNSPLHF.

V gene TRBV5-6 combines with J gene TRBJ2-5; no clear D. Germline CDR1 reads SGHDT; CDR2 reads YYEEEE. The CDR3 is 13 residues long. V was shortened by 4 bases and J by 1 base, with 8 bases between the two germline ends. The CDR3 sequence: CASSLDIQETQYF. The CDR3 coding sequence is TGTGCCAGCAGCCTTGACATCCAAGAGACCCAGTACTTC.

V gene TRBV19 combines with J gene TRBJ1-1, with a possible D match to TRBD1 (5 bases). Germline CDR1 LNHDA, CDR2 SQIVND (reference sequence). This CDR3 region has 14 residues. Trimming removed 7 bases at V and 0 bases at J, with 12 bases between. This CDR3 reads CASKERGLNTEAFF. The CDR3 DNA follows: TGTGCCAGTAAGGAAAGGGGTTTGAACACTGAAGCTTTCTTT.

The gene calls are TRBV10-2 and TRBJ2-7, with 9 bases matching TRBD1. The CDR3 spans 14 residues. The V and J ends lost 3 bases and 5 bases, in that order; junction bases with no gene match: 5. CDR1 is WSHSY and CDR2 is SAAADI in the germline V gene. The CDR3 spells CASSEWTGDNEQYF. The CDR3 region has the DNA TGCGCCAGCAGTGAATGGACAGGGGACAACGAGCAGTACTTC.

This clone was seen only once. Other DNA sequences in the sample encode the same CDR3. The chain uses TRBV5-1 and TRBJ1-1, with a tentative D call TRBD1 (5 bases). Germline V gene data show CDR1 as SGHRS and CDR2 as YFSETQ. This CDR3 is 15 amino acids long. Trimming stripped 0 bases from V and 0 bases from J, with 9 bases between. This CDR3 reads CASSLAAGLNTEAFF. CDR3 sequence (DNA): TGCGCCAGCAGCTTGGCGGCGGGACTGAACACTGAAGCTTTCTTT.

This clone was detected once. V gene TRBV11-2 combines with J gene TRBJ1-2; 8 bases match TRBD1. The germline V gene encodes CDR1 SGHAT and CDR2 FQNNGV. This CDR3 contains 15 residues. J lost 4 bases, V lost 7 bases, and 11 bases had no gene match. This CDR3 reads CASNLIQGAGYGYTF. CDR3 sequence (DNA): TGTGCCAGCAACCTCATTCAGGGGGCGGGCTATGGCTACACCTTC.

V is TRBV7-7 and J is TRBJ2-5; D may be TRBD1 (6 bases). The CDR3 covers 14 residues. Germline V lookup: CDR1 SSHAT, CDR2 FNYEAQ (reference sequence). Trimming removed 3 bases at V and 1 base at J, with 9 bases between. This CDR3 reads CASSFTGSQETQYF. CDR3 in DNA: TGTGCCAGCAGCTTTACAGGGTCCCAAGAGACCCAGTACTTC.

V and J are TRBV3-1 (or the pseudogene TRBV3-2) and TRBJ1-2, with 7 bases matching TRBD1. V shed 7 bases and J 4 bases; nucleotides not matched to a gene: 9. CDR1 LGHDT and CDR2 YNNKEL come from the germline V gene (reference sequence). The CDR3 sequence is 14 residues long. This CDR3 reads CASNPTGDSYGYTF. The CDR3 DNA is TGTGCCAGCAACCCAACAGGGGATAGCTATGGCTACACCTTC.

The rearrangement links TRBV29-1 to TRBJ1-1; D may be TRBD1 (6 bases). CDR3 length: 15 amino acids. V was trimmed by 3 bases and J by 5 bases, leaving 19 bases between them. Germline CDR1 SQVTM, CDR2 ANQGSEA. The CDR3 reads CSVEGVEGVRTEAFF. In DNA form, the CDR3 reads TGCAGCGTTGAGGGTGTTGAGGGGGTGAGGACTGAAGCTTTCTTT.

This rearrangement joins TRBV4-2 to TRBJ2-7; D is ambiguous. The CDR3 is made up of 15 amino acids. Germline CDR1 LGHNA, CDR2 YNFKEQ. V was pared by 0 bases and J by 0 bases, with 9 bases between. The DNA for the CDR3 is TGTGCCAGCAGCCAAGATCCCTCTAGCTCCTACGAGCAGTACTTC. Protein sequence: CASSQDPSSSYEQYF.

This clone occurred a few times. The V gene is TRBV3-1 (or the pseudogene TRBV3-2), the J gene TRBJ1-2; 12 nucleotides agree with TRBD1. With 4 bases clipped from V and 8 bases from J, the junction kept 11 bases outside the gene matches. CDR1 is LGHDT, CDR2 YNNKEL, per germline (reference sequence). CDR3 length equals 16 residues. CDR3 sequence reads: CASSPPGTGGAGGYTF. In DNA, the CDR3 is TGTGCCAGCAGCCCGCCCGGGACAGGGGGCGCGGGAGGCTACACCTTC.